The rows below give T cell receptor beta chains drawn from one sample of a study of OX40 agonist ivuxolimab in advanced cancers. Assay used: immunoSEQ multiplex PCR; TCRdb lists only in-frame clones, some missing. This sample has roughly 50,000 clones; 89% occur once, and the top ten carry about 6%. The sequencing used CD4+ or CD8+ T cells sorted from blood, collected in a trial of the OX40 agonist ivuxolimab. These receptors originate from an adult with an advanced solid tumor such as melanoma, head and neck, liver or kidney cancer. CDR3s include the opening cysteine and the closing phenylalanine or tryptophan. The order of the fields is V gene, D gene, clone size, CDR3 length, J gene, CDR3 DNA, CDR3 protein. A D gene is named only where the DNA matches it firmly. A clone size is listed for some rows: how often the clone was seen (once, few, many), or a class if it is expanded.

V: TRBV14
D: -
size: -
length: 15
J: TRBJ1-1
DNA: TGTGCCAGCAGCCCGAGGGGCAATAAACCCACTGAAGCTTTCTTT
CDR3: CASSPRGNKPTEAFF

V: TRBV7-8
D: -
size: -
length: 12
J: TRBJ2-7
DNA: TGTGCCAGCAGCTTGAATTCCTACGAGCAGTACTTC
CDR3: CASSLNSYEQYF

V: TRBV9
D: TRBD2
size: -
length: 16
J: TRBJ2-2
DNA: TGTGCCAGCAGCATCGGACTAGCGGGGTCCACCGGGGAGCTGTTTTTT
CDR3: CASSIGLAGSTGELFF

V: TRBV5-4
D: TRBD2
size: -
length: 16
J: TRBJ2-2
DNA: TGTGCCAGCAGCCGGACTAGCGGGAGTGTTTCGTTTGAGCTGTTTTTT
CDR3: CASSRTSGSVSFELFF

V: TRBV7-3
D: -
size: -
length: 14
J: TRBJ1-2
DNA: TGTGCCAGCAGCGCTACAGGCCAAGGGGATGGCTACACCTTC
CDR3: CASSATGQGDGYTF

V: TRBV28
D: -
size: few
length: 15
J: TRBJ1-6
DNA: TGTGCCAGCAGAGCGACAGAGCGGTATAATTCACCCCTCCACTTT
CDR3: CASRATERYNSPLHF

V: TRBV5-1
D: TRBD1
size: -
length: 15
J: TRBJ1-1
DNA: TGCGCCAGCAGCTTGAAGGGGGCATGGAACACTGAAGCTTTCTTT
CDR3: CASSLKGAWNTEAFF

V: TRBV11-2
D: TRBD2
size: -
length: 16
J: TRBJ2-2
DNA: TGTGCCAGCAGCGAAGACCTAGCGGGGGTGTTCCGGGAGCTGTTTTTT
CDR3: CASSEDLAGVFRELFF

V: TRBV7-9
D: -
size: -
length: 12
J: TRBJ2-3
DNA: TGTGCCAGCAGTTCCACGGGGGATACGCAGTATTTT
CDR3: CASSSTGDTQYF

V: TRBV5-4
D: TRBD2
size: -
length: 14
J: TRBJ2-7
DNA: TGTGCCAGCAGCTGGGGACTAGGAACCTACGAGCAGTACTTC
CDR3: CASSWGLGTYEQYF

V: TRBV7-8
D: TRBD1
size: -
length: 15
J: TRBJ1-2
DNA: TGTGCCAGCAGCTTAGAAGGACAGGTGAACTATGGCTACACCTTC
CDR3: CASSLEGQVNYGYTF